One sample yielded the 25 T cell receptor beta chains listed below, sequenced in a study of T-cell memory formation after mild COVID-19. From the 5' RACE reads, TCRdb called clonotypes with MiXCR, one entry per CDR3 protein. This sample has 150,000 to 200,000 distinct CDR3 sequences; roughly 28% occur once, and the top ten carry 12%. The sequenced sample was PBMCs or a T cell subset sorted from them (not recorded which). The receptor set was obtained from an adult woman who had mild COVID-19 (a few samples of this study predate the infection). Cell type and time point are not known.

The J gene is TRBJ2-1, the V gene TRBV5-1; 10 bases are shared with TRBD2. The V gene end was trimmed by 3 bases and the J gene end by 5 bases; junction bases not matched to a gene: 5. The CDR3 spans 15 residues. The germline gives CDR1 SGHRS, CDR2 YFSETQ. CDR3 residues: CASSSGTSVNNEQFF. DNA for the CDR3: TGCGCCAGCAGCTCCGGGACTAGCGTAAACAATGAGCAGTTCTTC.

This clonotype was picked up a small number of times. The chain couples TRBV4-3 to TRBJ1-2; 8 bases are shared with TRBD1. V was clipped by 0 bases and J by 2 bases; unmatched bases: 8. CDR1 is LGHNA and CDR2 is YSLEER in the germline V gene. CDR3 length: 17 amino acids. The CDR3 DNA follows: TGCGCCAGCAGCCAAGAATCGTGGGCAGGGGGCAACTATGGCTACACCTTC. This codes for CASSQESWAGGNYGYTF.

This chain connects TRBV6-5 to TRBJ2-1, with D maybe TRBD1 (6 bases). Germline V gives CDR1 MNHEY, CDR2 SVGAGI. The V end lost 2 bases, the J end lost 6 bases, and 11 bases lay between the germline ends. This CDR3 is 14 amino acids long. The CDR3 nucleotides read TGTGCCAGCAGTTACGAGGGGGAATTCAATGAGCAGTTCTTC. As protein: CASSYEGEFNEQFF.

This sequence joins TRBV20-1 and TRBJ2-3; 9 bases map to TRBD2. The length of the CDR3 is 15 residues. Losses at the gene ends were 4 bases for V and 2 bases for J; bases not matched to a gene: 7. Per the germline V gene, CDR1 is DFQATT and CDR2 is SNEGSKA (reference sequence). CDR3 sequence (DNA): TGCAGTGCTACCCGGACTAGCGTGTTCACAGATACGCAGTATTTT. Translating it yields CSATRTSVFTDTQYF.

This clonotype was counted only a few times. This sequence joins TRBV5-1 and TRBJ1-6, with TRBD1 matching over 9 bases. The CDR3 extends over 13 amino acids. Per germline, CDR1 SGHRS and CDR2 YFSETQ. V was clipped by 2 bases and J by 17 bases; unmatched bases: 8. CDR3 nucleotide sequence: TGCGCCAGCAGCTTTTCCGGGACAGGGCTTTTCCACTTT. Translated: CASSFSGTGLFHF. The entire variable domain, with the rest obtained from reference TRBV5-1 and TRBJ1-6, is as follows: KAGVTQTPRYLIKTRGQQVTLSCSPISGHRSVSWYQQTPGQGLQFLFEYFSETQRNKGNFPGRFSGRQFSNSRSEMNVSTLELGDSALYLCASSFSGTGLFHFGNGTRLTVT.

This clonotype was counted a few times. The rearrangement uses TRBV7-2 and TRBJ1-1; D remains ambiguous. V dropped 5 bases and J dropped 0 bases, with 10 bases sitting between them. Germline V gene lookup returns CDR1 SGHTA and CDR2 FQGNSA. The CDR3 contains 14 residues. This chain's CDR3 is CASSVERMNTEAFF. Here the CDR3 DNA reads TGTGCCAGCAGCGTGGAGCGGATGAACACTGAAGCTTTCTTT. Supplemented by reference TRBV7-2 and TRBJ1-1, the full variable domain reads GAGVSQSPSNKVTEKGKDVELRCDPISGHTALYWYRQSLGQGLEFLIYFQGNSAPDKSGLPSDRFSAERTGGSVSTLTIQRTQQEDSAVYLCASSVERMNTEAFFGQGTRLTVV.

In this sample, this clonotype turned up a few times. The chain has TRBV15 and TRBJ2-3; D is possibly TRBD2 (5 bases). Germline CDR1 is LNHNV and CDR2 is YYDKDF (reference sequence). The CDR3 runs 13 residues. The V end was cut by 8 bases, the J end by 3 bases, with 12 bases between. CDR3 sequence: CATSEEPTDTQYF. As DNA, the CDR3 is TGTGCCACCTCGGAGGAGCCAACAGATACGCAGTATTTT.

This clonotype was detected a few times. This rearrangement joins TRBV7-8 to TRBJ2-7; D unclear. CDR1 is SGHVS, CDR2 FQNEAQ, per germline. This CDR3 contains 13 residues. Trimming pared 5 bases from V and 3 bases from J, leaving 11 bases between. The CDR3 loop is CASSAARFYEQYF. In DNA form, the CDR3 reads TGTGCCAGCAGCGCAGCCAGGTTCTACGAGCAGTACTTC.

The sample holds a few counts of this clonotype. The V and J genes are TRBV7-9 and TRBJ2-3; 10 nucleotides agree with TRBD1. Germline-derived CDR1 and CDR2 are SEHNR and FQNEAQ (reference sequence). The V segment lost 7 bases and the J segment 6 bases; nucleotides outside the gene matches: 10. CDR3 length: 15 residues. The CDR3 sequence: CASTHRTGGFDTQYF. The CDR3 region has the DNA TGTGCCAGCACCCACCGGACAGGGGGTTTCGATACGCAGTATTTT. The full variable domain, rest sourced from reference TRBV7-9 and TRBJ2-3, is DTGVSQNPRHKITKRGQNVTFRCDPISEHNRLYWYRQTLGQGPEFLTYFQNEAQLEKSRLLSDRFSAERPKGSFSTLEIQRTEQGDSAMYLCASTHRTGGFDTQYFGPGTRLTVL.

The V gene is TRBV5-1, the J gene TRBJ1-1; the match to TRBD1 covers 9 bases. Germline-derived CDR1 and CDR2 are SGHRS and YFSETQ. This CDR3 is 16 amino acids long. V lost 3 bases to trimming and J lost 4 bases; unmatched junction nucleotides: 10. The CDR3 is CASSSGQGRGITEAFF. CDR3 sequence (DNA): TGCGCCAGCAGCTCCGGACAGGGGAGAGGAATCACTGAAGCTTTCTTT.

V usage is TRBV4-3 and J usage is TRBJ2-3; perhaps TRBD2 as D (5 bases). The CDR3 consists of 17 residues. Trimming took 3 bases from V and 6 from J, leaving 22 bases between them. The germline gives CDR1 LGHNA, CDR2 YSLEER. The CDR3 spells CASSHGKGRTLGDTQYF. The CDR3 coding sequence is TGCGCCAGCAGCCACGGGAAGGGTCGTACCCTTGGTGATACGCAGTATTTT.

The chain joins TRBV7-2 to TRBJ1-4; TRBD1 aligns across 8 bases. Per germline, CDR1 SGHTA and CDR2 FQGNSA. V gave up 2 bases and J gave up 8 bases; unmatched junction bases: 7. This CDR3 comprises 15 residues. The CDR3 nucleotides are TGTGCCAGCAGCTTACGGACAGGGTACGACGAAAAACTGTTTTTT. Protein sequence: CASSLRTGYDEKLFF.

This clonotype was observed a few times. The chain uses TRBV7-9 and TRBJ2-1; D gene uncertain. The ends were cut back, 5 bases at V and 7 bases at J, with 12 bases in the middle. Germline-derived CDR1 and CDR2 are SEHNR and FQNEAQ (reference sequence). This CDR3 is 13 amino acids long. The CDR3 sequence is CASSDILENEQFF. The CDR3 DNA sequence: TGTGCCAGCAGCGACATCCTCGAAAATGAGCAGTTCTTC.

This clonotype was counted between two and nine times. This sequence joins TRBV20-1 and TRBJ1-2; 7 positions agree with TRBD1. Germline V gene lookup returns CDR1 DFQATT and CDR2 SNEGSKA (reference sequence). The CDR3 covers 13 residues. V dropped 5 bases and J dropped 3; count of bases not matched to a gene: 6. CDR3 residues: CSARTTGDYGYTF. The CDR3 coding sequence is TGCAGTGCTCGAACTACAGGGGACTATGGCTACACCTTC.

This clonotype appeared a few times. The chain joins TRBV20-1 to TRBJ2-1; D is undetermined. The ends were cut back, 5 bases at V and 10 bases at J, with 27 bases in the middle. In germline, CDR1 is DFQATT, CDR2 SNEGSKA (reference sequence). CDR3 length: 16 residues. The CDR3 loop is CSAPIPSAGTLLEQFF. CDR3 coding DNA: TGCAGTGCTCCTATCCCCTCAGCCGGTACTCTACTCGAGCAGTTCTTC.

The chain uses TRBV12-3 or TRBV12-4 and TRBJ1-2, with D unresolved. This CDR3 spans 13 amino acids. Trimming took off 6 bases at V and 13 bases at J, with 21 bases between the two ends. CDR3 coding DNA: TGTGCCAGCAGACAAGAGCCCCATAGGTTCGGCACCTTC. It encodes CASRQEPHRFGTF.

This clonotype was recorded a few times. CDR3: CASSPDRSYYGYTF. Here the CDR3 DNA reads TGTGCCAGCAGTCCGGACAGGTCCTACTATGGCTACACCTTC. The rearrangement uses TRBV27 and TRBJ1-2; 7 bases agree with TRBD1. CDR1 and CDR2 (germline): MNHEY, SMNVEV (reference sequence). The ends lost 5 bases at V and 3 bases at J; junction bases unmatched: 6. The CDR3 contains 14 residues.

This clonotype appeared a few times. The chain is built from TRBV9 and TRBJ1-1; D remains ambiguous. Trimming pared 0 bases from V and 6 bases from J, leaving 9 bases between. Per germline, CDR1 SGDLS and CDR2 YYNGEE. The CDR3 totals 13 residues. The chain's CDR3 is CASSVGRAAEAFF. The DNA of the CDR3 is TGTGCCAGCAGCGTAGGGAGGGCAGCTGAAGCTTTCTTT.

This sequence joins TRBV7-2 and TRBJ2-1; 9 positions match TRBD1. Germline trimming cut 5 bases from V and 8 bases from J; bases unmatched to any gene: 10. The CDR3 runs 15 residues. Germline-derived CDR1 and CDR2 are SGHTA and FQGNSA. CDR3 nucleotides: TGTGCCAGCAGCATGACAGGGGGGAATACAGATGAGCAGTTCTTC. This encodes CASSMTGGNTDEQFF.

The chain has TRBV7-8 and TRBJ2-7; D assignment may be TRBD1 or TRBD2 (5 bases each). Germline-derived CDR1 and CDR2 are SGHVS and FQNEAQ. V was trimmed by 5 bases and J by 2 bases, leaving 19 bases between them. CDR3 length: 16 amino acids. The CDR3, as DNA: TGTGCCAGCAGCGGAAACCGGGACCGTACAGCCTACGAGCAGTACTTC. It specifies CASSGNRDRTAYEQYF.

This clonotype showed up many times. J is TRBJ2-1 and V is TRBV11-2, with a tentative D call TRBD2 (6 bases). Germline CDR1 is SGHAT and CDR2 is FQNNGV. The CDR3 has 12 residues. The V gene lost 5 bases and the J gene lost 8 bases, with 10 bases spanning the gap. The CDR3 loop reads CASSLGGDEQFF. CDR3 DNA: TGTGCCAGCAGCCTGGGGGGAGATGAGCAGTTCTTC.

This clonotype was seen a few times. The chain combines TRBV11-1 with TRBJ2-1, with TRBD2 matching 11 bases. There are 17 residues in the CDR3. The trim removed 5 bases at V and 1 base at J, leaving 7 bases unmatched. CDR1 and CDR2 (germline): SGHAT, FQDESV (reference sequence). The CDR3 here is CASSHELAGVSYNEQFF. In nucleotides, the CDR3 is TGTGCCAGCAGCCACGAACTAGCGGGAGTGTCCTACAATGAGCAGTTCTTC.

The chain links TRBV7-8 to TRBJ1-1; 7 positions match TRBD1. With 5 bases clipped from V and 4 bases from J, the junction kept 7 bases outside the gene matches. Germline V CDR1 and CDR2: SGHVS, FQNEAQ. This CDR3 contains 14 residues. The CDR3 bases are TGTGCCAGCAGCCTAGAGACAGGGTTCACTGAAGCTTTCTTT. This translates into CASSLETGFTEAFF. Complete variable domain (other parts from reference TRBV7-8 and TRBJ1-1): GAGVSQSPRYKVAKRGQDVALRCDPISGHVSLFWYQQALGQGPEFLTYFQNEAQLDKSGLPSDRFFAERPEGSVSTLKIQRTQQEDSAVYLCASSLETGFTEAFFGQGTRLTVV.

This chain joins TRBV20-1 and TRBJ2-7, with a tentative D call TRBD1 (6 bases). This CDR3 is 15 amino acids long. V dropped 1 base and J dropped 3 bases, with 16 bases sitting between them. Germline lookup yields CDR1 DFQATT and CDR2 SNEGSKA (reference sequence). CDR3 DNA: TGCAGTGCTAGAGCCTACAGGGCGGTTGACTACGAGCAGTACTTC. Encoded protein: CSARAYRAVDYEQYF.

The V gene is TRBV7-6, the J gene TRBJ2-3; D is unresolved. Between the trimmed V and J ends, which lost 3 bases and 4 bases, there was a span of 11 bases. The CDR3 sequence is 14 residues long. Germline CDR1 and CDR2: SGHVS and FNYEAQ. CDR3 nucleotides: TGTGCCAGCAGCTTCCAATTGGCGGCAGATACGCAGTATTTT. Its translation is CASSFQLAADTQYF.